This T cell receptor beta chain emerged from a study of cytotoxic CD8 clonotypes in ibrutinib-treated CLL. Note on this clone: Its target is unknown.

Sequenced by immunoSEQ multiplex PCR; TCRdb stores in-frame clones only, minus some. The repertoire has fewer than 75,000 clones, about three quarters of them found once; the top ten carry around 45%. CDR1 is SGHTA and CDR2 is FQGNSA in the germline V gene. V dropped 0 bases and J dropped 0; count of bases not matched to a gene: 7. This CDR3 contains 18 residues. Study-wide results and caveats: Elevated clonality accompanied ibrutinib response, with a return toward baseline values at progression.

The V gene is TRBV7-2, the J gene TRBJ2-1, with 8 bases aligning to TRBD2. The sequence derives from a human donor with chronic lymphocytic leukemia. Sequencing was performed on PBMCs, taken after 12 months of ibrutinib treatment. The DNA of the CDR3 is TGTGCCAGCAGCTTAGCGAGACTAGCGTTAAGCTCCTACAATGAGCAGTTCTTC. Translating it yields CASSLARLALSSYNEQFF.